This T cell receptor (beta chain) was profiled in a study of identical twins. Germline values: CDR1 SGHTA, CDR2 FQGTGA. V shed 4 bases and J 6 bases; nucleotides not matched to a gene: 2. The CDR3 runs to 14 residues. TCRdb fed the 5' RACE reads into MiXCR, producing one record per CDR3 protein. The sample includes around 690,000 distinct CDR3 sequences, about 20% seen only once; the top ten take around 4.5%. In addition, the sample was reused for a study of T cells expressing NK-cell markers.

The V and J genes are TRBV7-3 and TRBJ2-2; TRBD2 aligns across 10 bases. The sequencing input was PBMCs. The clonotype originates from a woman under 30 in good health. The CDR3 here is CASSYSGGAGELFF. As DNA, the CDR3 is TGTGCCAGCAGCTACAGCGGGGGGGCCGGGGAGCTGTTTTTT.